This TCR beta chain was recovered during a study of blood T cell repertoires in COVID-19 (dated by TCRdb to 2020 to 2022). For the wider study: Collaborator samples came from the United States, Italy and Spain and covered acute and convalescent phases of COVID-19. Subjects who had been exposed to COVID-19, were actively infected with it, or had recovered from it provided the deeply sampled blood TCRbeta repertoires that made up the dataset. Where available, HLA class I and class II types were taken from metadata supplied by the sample provider and were not determined by assay-based typing. Samples came from the ongoing ImmuneRACE study (first 160 participants) plus 1,254 subjects from 6 global collaborators. The repertoires were released in a freely available public database meant as a resource for research on the immune response to SARS-CoV-2. A de-identified subject ID, COVID-19 status, age in years and sex were almost always included in the sample metadata. The prospective study material was composed of cDNA or gDNA derived from T cells, B-cell-depleted T cells, or PBMCs. On the study overall, not on this receptor specifically: How much clinical and demographic metadata was included differed by source and by participant, and the metadata was provided uncurated.

The collaborating institutions used their own protocols to collect whole blood in K2EDTA tubes. Collaborator samples were shipped for TCRbeta analysis as frozen whole blood, isolated PBMCs, or DNA extracted from either sample type. As concerns this clone: Its antigen is unknown. Per-nucleotide qualities are absent, and no much larger clonotype sits a single base away.

The immunoSEQ Assay, a bias-controlled multiplex PCR, was used to amplify TCRbeta CDR3 regions from genomic DNA. The paper's processing steps were these. The number of nucleated cells in each sample was estimated from the amplification of reference gene primers within the assay. Sequence reads were collapsed and filtered to measure the absolute abundance of every unique TCRbeta CDR3 rearrangement. Productive Simpson clonality was computed per sample as the square root of Simpson's diversity index over productive rearrangements. TCRdb re-hosts the immuneACCESS table, in-frame sequences only. Its copies lack some clones; in the studies checked, an unresolved V gene accounts for under half of them, and the cause for the rest is not known. D and trimming were read from the DNA, whereas the V and J calls and clone size are those reported in that table. This sample comprises 50,000 to 55,000 clones, 70% to 85% of them detected only once. The ten largest clones represent around 15% of the sample.

Its CDR3 holds 14 amino acids, cysteine through phenylalanine. Of all the DNA, just the CDR3 is kept, 42 bases in frame from base 1. Between the V and J ends, shortened by 4 bases and 5 bases respectively, the junction contains 12 bases. The germline V gene (reference sequence) gives CDR1 as MNHEY and CDR2 as SMNVEV. Input material: peripheral blood. Rearrangement joined TRBV27 to TRBJ1-5, with TRBD1 tentatively as D gene (5 bases match). The receptor comes from a human donor in a cohort sampled during active COVID-19. The encoded CDR3 is CASSSTAGHQPQHF. The nucleotide sequence is TGTGCCAGCAGTTCGACGGCAGGGCATCAGCCCCAGCATTTT.